These 7 T cell receptor beta chains originate from one sample sequenced in a study of blood T cell repertoires in COVID-19. Libraries were prepared by immunoSEQ multiplex PCR; TCRdb keeps only in-frame clonotypes and omits some of them. This sample carries approximately 300,000 clones, nearly 90% of them seen once, and the ten largest clones take 5.5% to 6%. Sequencing was carried out using PBMCs or T cells enriched from blood (not recorded which). The receptors stem from a woman aged 25-40 years who had recovered from COVID-19.

This clone appeared a few times. This chain uses TRBV9 with TRBJ1-1; a weak D match, TRBD1 (5 bases). With 3 bases removed from V and 0 bases from J, the gap between germline ends came to 9 bases. Germline V gives CDR1 SGDLS, CDR2 YYNGEE. The CDR3 covers 14 residues. CDR3 residues: CASSGQTVNTEAFF. The CDR3 DNA follows: TGTGCCAGCAGCGGCCAGACAGTGAACACTGAAGCTTTCTTT.

This chain links TRBV27 with TRBJ1-1, with 8 bases fitting TRBD1. V shed 6 bases, J shed 4 bases, and the junction held 7 bases outside the gene matches. The CDR3 is 14 amino acids. Germline V CDR1 and CDR2: MNHEY, SMNVEV (reference sequence). The CDR3 nucleotides read TGTGCCAGCAGCTGGACAGGGATTGGCACTGAAGCTTTCTTT. Its protein product is CASSWTGIGTEAFF.

The chain recombines TRBV27 with TRBJ2-7; tentatively, D is TRBD1 (5 bases). CDR1 and CDR2 from the germline V gene are MNHEY and SMNVEV (reference sequence). The CDR3 runs 14 residues. Trimming took 2 bases from V and 6 from J, leaving 14 bases between them. This CDR3 reads CASSLGSGPFEQYF. CDR3 sequence (DNA): TGTGCCAGCAGTTTAGGGTCAGGGCCTTTCGAGCAGTACTTC.

The rearrangement uses TRBV5-1 and TRBJ2-1; D possibly corresponds to TRBD1 (6 bases). Germline V CDR1 and CDR2: SGHRS, YFSETQ. CDR3 length: 12 amino acids. V was clipped by 4 bases and J by 5 bases, with 7 bases between them. CDR3 region: CASSTGNNEQFF. In nucleotides, the CDR3 is TGCGCCAGCAGCACAGGGAACAATGAGCAGTTCTTC.

This sequence joins TRBV29-1 and TRBJ2-7; 9 bases line up with TRBD1. V trimming: 7 bases; J trimming: 6 bases; junction bases outside the gene matches: 16. Looked up from germline, CDR1 is SQVTM and CDR2 is ANQGSEA. The CDR3 is 15 residues long. The CDR3 bases are TGCAGCGCCATCCCCGGACAGGGGCAGTTGGCCGAGCAGTACTTC. Translated, it gives CSAIPGQGQLAEQYF.

The table lists this clone with a count of one. J is TRBJ1-6 and V is TRBV5-1; D uncertain. The CDR3 contains 14 residues. The V end lost 0 bases, the J end lost 11 bases, and 12 bases lay between the germline ends. The V gene's germline CDR1 is SGHRS and CDR2 YFSETQ. The CDR3 coding sequence is TGCGCCAGCAGCTTGGGGCAGGTTCTGGCACCCCTCCACTTT. It encodes CASSLGQVLAPLHF.

The chain uses TRBV7-2 and TRBJ2-6; D may be TRBD2 (5 bases). The CDR3 is 14 amino acids. Germline V gives CDR1 SGHTA, CDR2 FQGNSA. V was pared by 6 bases and J by 3 bases, with 9 bases between. The CDR3 loop is CASRRAGGANVLTF. The DNA for the CDR3 is TGTGCCAGCAGGAGGGCTGGTGGGGCCAACGTCCTGACTTTC.